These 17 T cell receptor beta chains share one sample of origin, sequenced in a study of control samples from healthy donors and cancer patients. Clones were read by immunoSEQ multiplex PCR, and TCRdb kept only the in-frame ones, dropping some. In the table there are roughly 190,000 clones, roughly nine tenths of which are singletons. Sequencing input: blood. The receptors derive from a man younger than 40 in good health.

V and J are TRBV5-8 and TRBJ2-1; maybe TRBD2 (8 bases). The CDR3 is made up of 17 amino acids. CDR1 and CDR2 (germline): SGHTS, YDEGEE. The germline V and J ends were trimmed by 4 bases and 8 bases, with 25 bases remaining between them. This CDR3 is CASSPGQTSVAFDEQFF. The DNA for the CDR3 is TGTGCCAGCAGCCCGGGACAGACTAGCGTGGCCTTCGATGAGCAGTTCTTC.

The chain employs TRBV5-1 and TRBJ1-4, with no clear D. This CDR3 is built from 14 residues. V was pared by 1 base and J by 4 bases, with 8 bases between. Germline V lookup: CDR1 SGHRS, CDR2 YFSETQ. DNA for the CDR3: TGCGCCAGCAGCTTGTTAACAGTTAATGAAAAACTGTTTTTT. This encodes CASSLLTVNEKLFF.

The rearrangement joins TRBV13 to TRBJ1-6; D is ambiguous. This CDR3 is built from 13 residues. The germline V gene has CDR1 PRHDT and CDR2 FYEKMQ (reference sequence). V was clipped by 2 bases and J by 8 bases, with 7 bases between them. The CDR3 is CASSLSQDSPLHF. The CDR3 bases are TGTGCCAGCAGCTTATCACAAGATTCACCCCTCCACTTT.

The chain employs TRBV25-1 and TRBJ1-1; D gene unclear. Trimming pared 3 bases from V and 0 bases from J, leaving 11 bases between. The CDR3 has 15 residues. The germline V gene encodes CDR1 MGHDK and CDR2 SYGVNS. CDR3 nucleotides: TGTGCCAGCAGTGACGATAACGACATGAACACTGAAGCTTTCTTT. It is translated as CASSDDNDMNTEAFF. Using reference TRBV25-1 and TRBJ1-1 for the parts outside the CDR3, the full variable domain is EADIYQTPRYLVIGTGKKITLECSQTMGHDKMYWYQQDPGMELHLIHYSYGVNSTEKGDLSSESTVSRIRTEHFPLTLESARPSHTSQYLCASSDDNDMNTEAFFGQGTRLTVV.

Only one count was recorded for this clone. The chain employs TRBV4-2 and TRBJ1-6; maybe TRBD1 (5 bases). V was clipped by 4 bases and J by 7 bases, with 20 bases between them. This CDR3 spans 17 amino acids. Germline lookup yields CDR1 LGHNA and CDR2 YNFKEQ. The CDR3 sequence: CASSLSQGEGVNSPLHF. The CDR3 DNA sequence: TGTGCCAGCAGCCTAAGCCAGGGTGAAGGTGTGAATTCACCCCTCCACTTT.

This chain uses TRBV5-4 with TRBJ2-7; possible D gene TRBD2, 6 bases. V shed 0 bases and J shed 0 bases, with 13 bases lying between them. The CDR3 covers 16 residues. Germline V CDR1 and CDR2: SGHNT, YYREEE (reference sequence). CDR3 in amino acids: CASSLAGAGSSYEQYF. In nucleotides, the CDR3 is TGTGCCAGCAGCTTGGCCGGCGCGGGGAGCTCCTACGAGCAGTACTTC.

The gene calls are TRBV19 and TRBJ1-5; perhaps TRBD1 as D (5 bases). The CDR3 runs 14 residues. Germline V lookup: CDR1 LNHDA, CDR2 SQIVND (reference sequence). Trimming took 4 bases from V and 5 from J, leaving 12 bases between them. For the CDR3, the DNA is TGTGCCAGTAGTACCGGGGGAGCTTATCAGCCCCAGCATTTT. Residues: CASSTGGAYQPQHF.

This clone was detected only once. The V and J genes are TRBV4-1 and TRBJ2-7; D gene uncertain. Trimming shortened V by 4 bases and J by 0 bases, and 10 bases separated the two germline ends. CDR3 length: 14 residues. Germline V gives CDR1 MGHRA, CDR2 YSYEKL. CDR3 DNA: TGCGCCAGCAGCCCAAGCCAGACCTCCTACGAGCAGTACTTC. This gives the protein CASSPSQTSYEQYF.

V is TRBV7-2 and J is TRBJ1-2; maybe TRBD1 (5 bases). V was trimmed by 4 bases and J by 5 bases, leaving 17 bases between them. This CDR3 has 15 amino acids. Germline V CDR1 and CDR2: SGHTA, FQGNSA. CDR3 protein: CASSSTPGPKYGYTF. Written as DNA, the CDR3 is TGTGCCAGCAGCTCCACCCCGGGGCCGAAGTATGGCTACACCTTC. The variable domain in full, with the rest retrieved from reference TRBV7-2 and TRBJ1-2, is GAGVSQSPSNKVTEKGKDVELRCDPISGHTALYWYRQSLGQGLEFLIYFQGNSAPDKSGLPSDRFSAERTGGSVSTLTIQRTQQEDSAVYLCASSSTPGPKYGYTFGSGTRLTVV.

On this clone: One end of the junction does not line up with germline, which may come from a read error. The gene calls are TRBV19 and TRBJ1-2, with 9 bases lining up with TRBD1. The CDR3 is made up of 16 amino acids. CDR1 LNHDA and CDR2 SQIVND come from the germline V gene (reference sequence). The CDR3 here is CASSGDREDFNYGHTF. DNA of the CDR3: TGTGCCAGTAGCGGGGACAGGGAAGATTTTAACTATGGCCACACCTTC.

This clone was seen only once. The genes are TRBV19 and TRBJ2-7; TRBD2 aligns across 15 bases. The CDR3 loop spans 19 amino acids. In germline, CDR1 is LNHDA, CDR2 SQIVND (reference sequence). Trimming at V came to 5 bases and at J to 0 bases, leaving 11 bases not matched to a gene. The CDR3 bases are TGTGCCAGTAGTTGGGGACTAGCGGGGGGAAAGTCTAGCTCCTACGAGCAGTACTTC. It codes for CASSWGLAGGKSSSYEQYF. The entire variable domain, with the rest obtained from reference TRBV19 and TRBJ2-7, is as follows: DGGITQSPKYLFRKEGQNVTLSCEQNLNHDAMYWYRQDPGQGLRLIYYSQIVNDFQKGDIAEGYSVSREKKESFPLTVTSAQKNPTAFYLCASSWGLAGGKSSSYEQYFGPGTRLTVT.

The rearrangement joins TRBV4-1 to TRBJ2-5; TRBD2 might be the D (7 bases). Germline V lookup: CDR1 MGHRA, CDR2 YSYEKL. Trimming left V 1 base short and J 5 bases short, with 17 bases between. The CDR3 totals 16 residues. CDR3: CASSQGAGGRGETQYF. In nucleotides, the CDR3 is TGCGCCAGCAGCCAAGGGGCCGGGGGGCGCGGCGAGACCCAGTACTTC.

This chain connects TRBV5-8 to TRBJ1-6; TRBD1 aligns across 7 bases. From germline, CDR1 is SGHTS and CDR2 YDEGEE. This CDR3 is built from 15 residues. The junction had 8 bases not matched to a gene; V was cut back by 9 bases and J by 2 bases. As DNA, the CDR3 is TGTGCCACTTCTCGACAGGGCCCCTATAATTCACCCCTCCACTTT. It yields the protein CATSRQGPYNSPLHF.

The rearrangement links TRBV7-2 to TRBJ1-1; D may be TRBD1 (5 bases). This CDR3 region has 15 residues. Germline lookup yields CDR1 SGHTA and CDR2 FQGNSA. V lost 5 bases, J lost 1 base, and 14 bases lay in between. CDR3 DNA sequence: TGTGCCAGCAGCCCCGGGGGACTTAAGAACACTGAAGCTTTCTTT. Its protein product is CASSPGGLKNTEAFF.

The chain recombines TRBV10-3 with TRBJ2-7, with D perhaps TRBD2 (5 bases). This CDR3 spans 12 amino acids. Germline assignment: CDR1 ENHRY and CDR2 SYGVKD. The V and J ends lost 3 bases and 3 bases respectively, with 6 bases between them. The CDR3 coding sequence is TGTGCCATCAGTGAACTAGACTACGAGCAGTACTTC. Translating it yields CAISELDYEQYF.

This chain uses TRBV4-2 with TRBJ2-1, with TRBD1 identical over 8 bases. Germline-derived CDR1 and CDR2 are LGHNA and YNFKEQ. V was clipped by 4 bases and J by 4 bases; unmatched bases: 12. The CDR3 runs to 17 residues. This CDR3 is CASSPSNGQGSYNEQFF. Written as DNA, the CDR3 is TGTGCCAGCAGCCCCTCAAACGGACAGGGATCGTACAATGAGCAGTTCTTC.

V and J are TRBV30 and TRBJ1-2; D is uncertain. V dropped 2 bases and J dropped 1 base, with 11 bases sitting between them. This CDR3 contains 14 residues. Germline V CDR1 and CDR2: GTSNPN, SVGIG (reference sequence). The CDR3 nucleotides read TGTGCCTGGAGTATTCCTCGCTTTAACTATGGCTACACCTTC. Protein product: CAWSIPRFNYGYTF. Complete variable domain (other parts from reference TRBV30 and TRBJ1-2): SQTIHQWPATLVQPVGSPLSLECTVEGTSNPNLYWYRQAAGRGLQLLFYSVGIGQISSEVPQNLSASRPQDRQFILSSKKLLLSDSGFYLCAWSIPRFNYGYTFGSGTRLTVV.